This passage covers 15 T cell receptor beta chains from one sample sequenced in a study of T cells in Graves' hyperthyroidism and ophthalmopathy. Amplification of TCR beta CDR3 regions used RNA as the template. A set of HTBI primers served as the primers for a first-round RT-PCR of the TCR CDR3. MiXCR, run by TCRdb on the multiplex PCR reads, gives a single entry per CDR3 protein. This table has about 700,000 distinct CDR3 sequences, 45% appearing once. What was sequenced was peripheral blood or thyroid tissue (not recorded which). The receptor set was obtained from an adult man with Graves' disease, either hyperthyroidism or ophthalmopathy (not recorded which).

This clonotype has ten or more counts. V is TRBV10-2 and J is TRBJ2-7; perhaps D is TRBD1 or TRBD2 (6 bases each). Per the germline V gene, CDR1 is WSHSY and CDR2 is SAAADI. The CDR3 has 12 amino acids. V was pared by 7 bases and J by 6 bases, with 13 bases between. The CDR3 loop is CASKEGEGEQYF. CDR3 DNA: TGCGCCAGCAAGGAGGGGGAAGGCGAGCAGTACTTC.

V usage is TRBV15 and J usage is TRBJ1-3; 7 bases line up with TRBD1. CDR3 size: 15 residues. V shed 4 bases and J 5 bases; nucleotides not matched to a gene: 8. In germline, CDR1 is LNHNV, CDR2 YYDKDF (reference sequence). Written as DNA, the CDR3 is TGTGCCACCAGCAAGGGACAGAGTTACCGAAACACCATATATTTT. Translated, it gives CATSKGQSYRNTIYF.

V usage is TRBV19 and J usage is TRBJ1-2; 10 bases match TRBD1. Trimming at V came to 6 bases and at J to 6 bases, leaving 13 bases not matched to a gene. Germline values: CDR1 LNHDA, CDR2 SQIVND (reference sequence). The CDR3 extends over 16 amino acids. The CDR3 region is CASSSLRDRGSNGYTF. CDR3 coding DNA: TGTGCCAGTAGCAGCCTCCGGGACAGGGGTTCAAATGGCTACACCTTC. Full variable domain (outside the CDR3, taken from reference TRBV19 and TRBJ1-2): DGGITQSPKYLFRKEGQNVTLSCEQNLNHDAMYWYRQDPGQGLRLIYYSQIVNDFQKGDIAEGYSVSREKKESFPLTVTSAQKNPTAFYLCASSSLRDRGSNGYTFGSGTRLTVV.

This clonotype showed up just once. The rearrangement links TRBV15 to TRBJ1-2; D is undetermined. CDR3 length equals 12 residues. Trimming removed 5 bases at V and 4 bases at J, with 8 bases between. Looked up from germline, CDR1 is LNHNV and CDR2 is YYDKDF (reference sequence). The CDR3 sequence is CATSPDGYGYTF. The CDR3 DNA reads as TGTGCCACCAGCCCGGACGGCTATGGCTACACCTTC.

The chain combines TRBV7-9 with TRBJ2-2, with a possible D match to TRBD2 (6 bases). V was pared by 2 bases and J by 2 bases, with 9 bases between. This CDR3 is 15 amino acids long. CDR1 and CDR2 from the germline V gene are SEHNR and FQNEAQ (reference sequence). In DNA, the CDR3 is TGTGCCAGCAGCTTATTGGGGGGAAACACCGGGGAGCTGTTTTTT. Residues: CASSLLGGNTGELFF.

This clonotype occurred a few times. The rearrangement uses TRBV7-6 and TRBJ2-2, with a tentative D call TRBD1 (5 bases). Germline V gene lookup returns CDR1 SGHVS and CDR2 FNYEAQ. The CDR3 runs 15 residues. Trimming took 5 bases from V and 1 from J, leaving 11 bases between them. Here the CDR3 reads CASSTNTGNTGELFF. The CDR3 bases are TGTGCCAGCAGCACAAACACAGGGAACACCGGGGAGCTGTTTTTT. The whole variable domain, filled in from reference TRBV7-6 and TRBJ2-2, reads GAGVSQSPRYKVTKRGQDVALRCDPISGHVSLYWYRQALGQGPEFLTYFNYEAQQDKSGLPNDRFSAERPEGSISTLTIQRTEQRDSAMYRCASSTNTGNTGELFFGEGSRLTVL.

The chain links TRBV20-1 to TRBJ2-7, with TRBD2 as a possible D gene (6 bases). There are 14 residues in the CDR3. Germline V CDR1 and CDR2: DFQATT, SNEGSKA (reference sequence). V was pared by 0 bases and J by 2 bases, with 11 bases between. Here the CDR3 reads CSARETRFTYEQYF. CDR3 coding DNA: TGCAGTGCTAGAGAGACTAGATTCACCTACGAGCAGTACTTC.

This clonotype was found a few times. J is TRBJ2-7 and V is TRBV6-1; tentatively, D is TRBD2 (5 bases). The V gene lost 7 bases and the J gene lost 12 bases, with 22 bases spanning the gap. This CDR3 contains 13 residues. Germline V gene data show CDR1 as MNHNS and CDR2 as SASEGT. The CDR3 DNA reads TGTGCCAGCATCCCCGAGGGTTCTCGTCGGGCGTACTTC. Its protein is CASIPEGSRRAYF.

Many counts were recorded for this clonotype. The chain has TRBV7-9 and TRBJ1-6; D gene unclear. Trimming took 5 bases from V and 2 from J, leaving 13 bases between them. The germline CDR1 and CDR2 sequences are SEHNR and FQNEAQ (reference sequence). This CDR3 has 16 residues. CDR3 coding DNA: TGTGCCAGCAGCCCCATGGGAGGGACCTATAATTCACCCCTCCACTTT. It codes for CASSPMGGTYNSPLHF.

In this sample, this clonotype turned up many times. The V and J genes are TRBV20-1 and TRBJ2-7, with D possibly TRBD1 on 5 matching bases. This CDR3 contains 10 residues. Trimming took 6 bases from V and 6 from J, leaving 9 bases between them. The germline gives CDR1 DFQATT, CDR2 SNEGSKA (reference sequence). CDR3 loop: CSAQGAEQYF. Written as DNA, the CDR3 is TGCAGTGCCCAGGGTGCCGAGCAGTACTTC.

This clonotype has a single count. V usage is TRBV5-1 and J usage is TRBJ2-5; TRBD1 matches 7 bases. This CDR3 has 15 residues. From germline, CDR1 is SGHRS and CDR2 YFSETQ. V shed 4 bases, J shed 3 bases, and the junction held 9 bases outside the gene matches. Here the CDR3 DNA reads TGCGCCAGCAGCGCCGGAATGACAGGGAAAGAGACCCAGTACTTC. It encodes CASSAGMTGKETQYF.

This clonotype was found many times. The CDR3 DNA reads as TGCAGTGATCAGTATGGCTACACCTTC. Its translation: CSDQYGYTF. V and J are TRBV20-1 and TRBJ1-2; D gene unclear. Per germline, CDR1 DFQATT and CDR2 SNEGSKA (reference sequence). V shed 7 bases and J shed 5 bases, with 5 bases lying between them. The CDR3 covers 9 residues.

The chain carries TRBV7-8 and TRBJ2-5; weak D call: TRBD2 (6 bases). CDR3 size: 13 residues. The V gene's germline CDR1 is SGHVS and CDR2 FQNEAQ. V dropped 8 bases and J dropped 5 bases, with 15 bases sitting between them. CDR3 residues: CASGSGLEETQYF. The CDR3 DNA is TGTGCCAGCGGAAGCGGGTTGGAGGAGACCCAGTACTTC.

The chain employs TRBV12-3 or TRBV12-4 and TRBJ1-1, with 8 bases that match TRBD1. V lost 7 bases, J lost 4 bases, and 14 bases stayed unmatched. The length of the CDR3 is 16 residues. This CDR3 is CASTGGRGLLVTEAFF. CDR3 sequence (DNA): TGTGCCAGCACAGGGGGCAGGGGGCTTCTCGTCACTGAAGCTTTCTTT.

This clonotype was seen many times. The DNA for the CDR3 is TGTGCCATCCTGCCAGGCTCGATACGAGCTTTCTTT. It is translated as CAILPGSIRAFF. The chain is built from TRBV2 and TRBJ1-1; D is uncertain. The CDR3 consists of 12 residues. Germline loops: CDR1 SNHLY, CDR2 FYNNEI. Trimming cost V 10 bases and J 10 bases, with 19 bases left between them.